A single sample gave rise to the 8 T cell receptor beta chains below, sequenced in a study of metastatic and nonmetastatic thyroid tumors. Using MiXCR, TCRdb reanalyzed the PCR reads. The sample includes roughly 63,000 clones, roughly 17% seen only once; the top ten take around 9%. Each patient came to thyroid surgery without any prior treatment (of any kind). Sequences were obtained from blood. The receptors derive from a male donor with papillary thyroid cancer or a benign thyroid nodule (not recorded which). Some clones in this sample may be carry-over from other donors' samples.

The sample holds many counts of this clone. The chain joins TRBV25-1 to TRBJ2-3; 10 bases map to TRBD2. This CDR3 has 13 residues. CDR1 and CDR2 (germline): MGHDK, SYGVNS. J was trimmed by 4 bases and V by 8 bases; bases with no gene match: 3. This CDR3 reads CASQAGGADTQYF. The DNA for the CDR3 is TGTGCCAGCCAAGCGGGGGGGGCAGATACGCAGTATTTT.

Ten or more counts support this clone. This sequence joins TRBV6-6 and TRBJ1-4; tentatively, D is TRBD1 (5 bases). CDR3 length: 15 amino acids. V lost 0 bases and J lost 8, with 13 bases in between. Germline V gives CDR1 MNHNY, CDR2 SVGAGI (reference sequence). The CDR3: CASSYSMGVGEKLFF. The DNA for the CDR3 is TGTGCCAGCAGTTACTCGATGGGGGTGGGAGAAAAACTGTTTTTT.

This clone occurred many times. This CDR3 reads CASMGRRRSSGSGNTIYF. For the CDR3, the DNA is TGTGCCAGCATGGGCCGTAGAAGGAGCTCGGGATCTGGAAACACCATATATTTT. The chain is built from TRBV4-2 and TRBJ1-3; D gene uncertain. CDR3 size: 18 residues. Germline CDR1 LGHNA, CDR2 YNFKEQ. Trimming pared 7 bases from V and 1 base from J, leaving 23 bases between.

V gene TRBV6-1 combines with J gene TRBJ1-2; D remains ambiguous. Deletions cut 5 bases from V and 0 bases from J, with 7 bases between. Germline V gives CDR1 MNHNS, CDR2 SASEGT. The CDR3 spans 13 residues. The CDR3 coding sequence is TGTGCCAGCAGTCCAGGAGCTAACTATGGCTACACCTTC. It translates to CASSPGANYGYTF.

This clone was counted at least ten times. The chain couples TRBV7-9 to TRBJ1-1; perhaps TRBD1 as D (6 bases). Trimming took 5 bases from V and 5 from J, leaving 12 bases between them. Germline-derived CDR1 and CDR2 are SEHNR and FQNEAQ (reference sequence). CDR3 length equals 13 residues. CDR3 in DNA: TGTGCCAGCAGCCTCTCAGGGGAAACTGAAGCTTTCTTT. It yields the protein CASSLSGETEAFF.

This clone appeared many times. This chain connects TRBV2 to TRBJ2-2; TRBD2 might be the D (7 bases). The CDR3 runs 16 residues. The V gene lost 2 bases and the J gene lost 5 bases, with 15 bases spanning the gap. In germline, CDR1 is SNHLY, CDR2 FYNNEI. CDR3 amino acids: CASSEFRGGITGELFF. The CDR3 DNA reads TGTGCCAGCAGTGAATTTAGGGGGGGGATTACCGGGGAGCTGTTTTTT.

This clone was counted many times. The V and J genes are TRBV12-3 or TRBV12-4 and TRBJ1-1; 8 bases match TRBD1. The CDR3 totals 16 residues. Germline trimming cut 5 bases from V and 1 base from J; bases unmatched to any gene: 9. The CDR3: CASSRPGTGRNTEAFF. Here the CDR3 DNA reads TGTGCCAGCAGTCGCCCCGGGACAGGCCGGAACACTGAAGCTTTCTTT.

The table lists this clone with many counts. The V call is TRBV11-2, the J call TRBJ1-2; D not resolved. This CDR3 has 12 residues. V lost 5 bases and J lost 8, with 12 bases in between. Germline loops: CDR1 SGHAT, CDR2 FQNNGV. The chain's CDR3 is CASSAPFRGYTF. CDR3 bases: TGTGCCAGCAGCGCGCCTTTTCGGGGCTACACCTTC.